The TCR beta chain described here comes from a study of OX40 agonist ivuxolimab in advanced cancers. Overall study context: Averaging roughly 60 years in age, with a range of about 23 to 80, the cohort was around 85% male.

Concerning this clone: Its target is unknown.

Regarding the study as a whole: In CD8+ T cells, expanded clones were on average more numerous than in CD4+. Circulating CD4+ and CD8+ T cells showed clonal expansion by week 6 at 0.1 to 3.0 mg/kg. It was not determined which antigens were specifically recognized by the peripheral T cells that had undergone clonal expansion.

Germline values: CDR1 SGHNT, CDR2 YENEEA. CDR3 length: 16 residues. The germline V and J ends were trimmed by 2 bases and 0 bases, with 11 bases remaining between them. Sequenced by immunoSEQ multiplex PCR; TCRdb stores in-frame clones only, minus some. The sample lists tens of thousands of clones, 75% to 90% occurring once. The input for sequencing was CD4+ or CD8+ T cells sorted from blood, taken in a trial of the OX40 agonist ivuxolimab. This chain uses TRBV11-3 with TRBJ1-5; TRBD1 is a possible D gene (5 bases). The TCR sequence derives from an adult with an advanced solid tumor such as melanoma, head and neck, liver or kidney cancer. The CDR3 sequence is CASSLIGGNSNQPQHF. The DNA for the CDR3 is TGTGCCAGCAGCTTAATTGGGGGTAATAGCAATCAGCCCCAGCATTTT.